Listed below are T cell receptor beta chains from one sample, sequenced in a study of CD8 T cells in ankylosing spondylitis. TCRdb called the 5' RACE reads again in MiXCR, with one record for every CDR3 protein. The data contain 35,000 to 50,000 distinct CDR3 sequences, 4% of them singletons. Sequenced input: blood, either unsorted or a sorted T cell fraction (not recorded which). The receptors were sampled from a female donor with ankylosing spondylitis or in good health (not recorded which). Both conserved end residues are part of each CDR3. The D gene is left open where the match is weak. Size values are once, few and many counts, or a class for expanded clones, and some rows have none.

>14|TRBD2|many|TRBV9|TRBJ2-7
CASSPRGGVYEQYF
TGTGCCAGCAGCCCCCGGGGGGGGGTCTACGAGCAGTACTTC
>15|TRBD1|many|TRBV9|TRBJ2-7
CASSVYGTGTYEQYF
TGTGCCAGCAGCGTCTACGGGACAGGGACCTACGAGCAGTACTTC
>15|.|many|TRBV9|TRBJ2-3
CASSVSPGSTDTQYF
TGTGCCAGCAGCGTATCCCCTGGGAGCACAGATACGCAGTATTTT
>12|.|many|TRBV9|TRBJ1-2
CASSRAGYGYTF
TGTGCCAGCAGCAGAGCCGGTTATGGCTACACCTTC
>16|.|few|TRBV9|TRBJ2-1
CASSVEMAGSYNEQFF
TGTGCCAGCAGCGTAGAGATGGCCGGCTCCTACAATGAGCAGTTCTTC
>15|.|many|TRBV9|TRBJ1-1
CASSVGWRMNTEAFF
TGTGCCAGCAGCGTAGGGTGGCGGATGAACACTGAAGCTTTCTTT
>16|TRBD2|.|TRBV9|TRBJ2-5
CASSPLGLAGAETQYF
TGTGCCAGCAGCCCGTTAGGACTAGCAGGGGCGGAGACCCAGTACTTC
>15|.|.|TRBV9|TRBJ2-7
CASSPEAAAAYEQYF
TGTGCCAGCAGCCCGGAGGCGGCAGCCGCCTACGAGCAGTACTTC
>15|TRBD1|.|TRBV9|TRBJ2-7
CASSVAGTGRDKQYF
TGTGCCAGCAGCGTAGCTGGGACAGGGAGGGACAAGCAGTACTTC
>19|TRBD2|few|TRBV9|TRBJ2-3
CASSVEVASGGLRTDTQYF
TGTGCCAGCAGCGTAGAAGTGGCTAGCGGGGGGCTTCGCACAGATACGCAGTATTTT
>15|TRBD2|.|TRBV9|TRBJ2-5
CASSVAGGALETQYF
TGTGCCAGCAGCGTAGCGGGGGGGGCGTTAGAGACCCAGTACTTC
>14|.|many|TRBV9|TRBJ2-7
CASSPRGGGYEQYF
TGTGCCAGCAGCCCTCGGGGTGGGGGTTACGAGCAGTACTTC
>17|TRBD2|many|TRBV9|TRBJ2-1
CASRKPASGGRYNEQFF
TGTGCCAGCAGGAAGCCGGCTAGCGGGGGCCGTTACAATGAGCAGTTCTTC
>15|TRBD2|many|TRBV9|TRBJ2-5
CASSVEGSGIETQYF
TGTGCCAGCAGCGTAGAAGGTAGCGGGATAGAGACCCAGTACTTC
>14|.|many|TRBV9|TRBJ2-7
CASSVGGATYEQYF
TGTGCCAGCAGCGTAGGGGGGGCCACCTACGAGCAGTACTTC
>13|.|medium-sized|TRBV9|TRBJ2-3
CASSFKSPDTQYF
TGTGCCAGCAGCTTCAAAAGCCCAGATACGCAGTATTTT
>15|.|many|TRBV9|TRBJ1-4
CASSARTGPNEKLFF
TGTGCCAGCAGCGCCCGGACCGGCCCTAATGAAAAACTGTTTTTT
>15|.|few|TRBV9|TRBJ2-3
CASSVGQPSTDTQYF
TGTGCCAGCAGCGTAGGACAGCCCAGCACAGATACGCAGTATTTT
>22|.|many|TRBV21-1|TRBJ1-4
CASSTRSVGTPQNWRENEKLFF
TGTGCCAGCAGCACCAGGAGTGTGGGGACACCACAGAATTGGCGGGAAAATGAAAAACTGTTTTTT
>16|.|many|TRBV9|TRBJ2-7
CASSVGSLARSYEQYF
TGTGCCAGCAGCGTAGGGTCCCTAGCGCGTTCCTACGAGCAGTACTTC
>15|.|many|TRBV20-1|TRBJ2-5
CSASRRERGQETQYF
TGCAGTGCTAGCAGAAGAGAGAGGGGCCAAGAGACCCAGTACTTC
>14|.|many|TRBV9|TRBJ2-7
CASSVAAVGYEQYF
TGTGCCAGCAGCGTAGCAGCGGTTGGCTACGAGCAGTACTTC
>18|TRBD2|many|TRBV9|TRBJ2-1
CASSVGVRLAGDYNEQFF
TGTGCCAGCAGCGTAGGCGTCAGACTAGCGGGGGACTACAATGAGCAGTTCTTC
>15|.|many|TRBV9|TRBJ2-5
CASSVGDTDKETQYF
TGTGCCAGCAGCGTGGGGGACACGGATAAAGAGACCCAGTACTTC
>15|.|medium-sized|TRBV9|TRBJ1-2
CASNAGAASRGGYTF
TGTGCCAGCAATGCGGGGGCGGCCTCTCGCGGCGGCTACACCTTC